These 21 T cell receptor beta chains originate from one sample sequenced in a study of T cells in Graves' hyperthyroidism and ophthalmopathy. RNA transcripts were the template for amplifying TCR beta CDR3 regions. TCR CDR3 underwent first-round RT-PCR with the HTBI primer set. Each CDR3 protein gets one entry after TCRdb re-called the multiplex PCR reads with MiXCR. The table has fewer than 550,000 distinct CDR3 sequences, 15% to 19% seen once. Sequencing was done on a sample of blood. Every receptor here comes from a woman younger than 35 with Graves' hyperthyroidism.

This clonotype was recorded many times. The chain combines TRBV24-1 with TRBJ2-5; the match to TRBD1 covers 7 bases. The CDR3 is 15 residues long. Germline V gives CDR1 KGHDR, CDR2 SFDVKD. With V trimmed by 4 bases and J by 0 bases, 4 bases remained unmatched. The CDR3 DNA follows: TGTGCCACCAGTGAACGACAGGGCAACCAAGAGACCCAGTACTTC. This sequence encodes CATSERQGNQETQYF.

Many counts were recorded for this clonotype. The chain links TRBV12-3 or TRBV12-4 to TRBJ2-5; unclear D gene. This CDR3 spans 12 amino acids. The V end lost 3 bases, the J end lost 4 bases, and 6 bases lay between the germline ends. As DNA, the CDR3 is TGTGCCAGCAGTTTGGCGGCAGAGACCCAGTACTTC. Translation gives CASSLAAETQYF.

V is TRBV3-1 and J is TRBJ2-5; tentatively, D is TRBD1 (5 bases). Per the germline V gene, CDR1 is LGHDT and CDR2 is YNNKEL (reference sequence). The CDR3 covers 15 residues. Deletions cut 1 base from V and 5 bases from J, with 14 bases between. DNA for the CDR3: TGTGCCAGCAGCCAAGGGTGGTCGGCAGGGGAGACCCAGTACTTC. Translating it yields CASSQGWSAGETQYF.

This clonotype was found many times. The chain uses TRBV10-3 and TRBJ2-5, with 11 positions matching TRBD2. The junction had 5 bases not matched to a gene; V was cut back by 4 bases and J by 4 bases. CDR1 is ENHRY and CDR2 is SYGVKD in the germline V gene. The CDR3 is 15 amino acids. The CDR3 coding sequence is TGTGCCATCAGTGGCGGGACTAGCGGCTCAGAGACCCAGTACTTC. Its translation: CAISGGTSGSETQYF.

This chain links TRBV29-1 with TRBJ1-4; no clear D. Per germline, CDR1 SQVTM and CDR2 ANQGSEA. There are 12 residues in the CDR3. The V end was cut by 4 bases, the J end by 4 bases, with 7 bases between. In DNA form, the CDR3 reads TGCAGCGTTGGTGGGGTTAATGAAAAACTGTTTTTT. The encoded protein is CSVGGVNEKLFF.

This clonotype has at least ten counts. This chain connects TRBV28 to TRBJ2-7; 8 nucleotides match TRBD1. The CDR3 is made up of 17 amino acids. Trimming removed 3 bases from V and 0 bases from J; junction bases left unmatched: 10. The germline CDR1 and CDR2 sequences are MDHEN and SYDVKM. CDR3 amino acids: CASSLPIRDRISYEQYF. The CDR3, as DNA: TGTGCCAGCAGTTTGCCAATCCGGGACAGGATCTCCTACGAGCAGTACTTC.

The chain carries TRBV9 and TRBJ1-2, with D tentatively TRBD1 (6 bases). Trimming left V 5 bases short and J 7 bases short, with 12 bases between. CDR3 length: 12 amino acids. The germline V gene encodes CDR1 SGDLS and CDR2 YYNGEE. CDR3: CASRAGARGYTF. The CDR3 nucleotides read TGTGCCAGCAGGGCGGGGGCGCGTGGCTACACCTTC.

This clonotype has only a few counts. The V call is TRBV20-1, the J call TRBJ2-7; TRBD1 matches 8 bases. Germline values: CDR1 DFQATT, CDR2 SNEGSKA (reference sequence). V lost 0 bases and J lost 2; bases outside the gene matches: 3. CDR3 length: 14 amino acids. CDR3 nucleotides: TGCAGTGCTAGAGATGGGACAGGCCCCTACGAGCAGTACTTC. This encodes CSARDGTGPYEQYF.

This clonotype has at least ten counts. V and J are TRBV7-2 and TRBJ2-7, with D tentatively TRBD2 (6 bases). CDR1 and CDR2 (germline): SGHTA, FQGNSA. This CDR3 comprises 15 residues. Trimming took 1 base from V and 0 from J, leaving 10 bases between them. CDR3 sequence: CASSLGTTYSYEQYF. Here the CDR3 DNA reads TGTGCCAGCAGCTTAGGGACTACATACTCCTACGAGCAGTACTTC.

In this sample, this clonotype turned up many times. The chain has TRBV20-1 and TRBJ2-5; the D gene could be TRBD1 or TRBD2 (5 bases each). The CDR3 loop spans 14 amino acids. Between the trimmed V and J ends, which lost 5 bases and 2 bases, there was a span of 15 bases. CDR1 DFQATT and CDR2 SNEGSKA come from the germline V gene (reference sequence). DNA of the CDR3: TGCAGTGCTGAGCCGGGACCGGGACAAGAGACCCAGTACTTC. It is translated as CSAEPGPGQETQYF.

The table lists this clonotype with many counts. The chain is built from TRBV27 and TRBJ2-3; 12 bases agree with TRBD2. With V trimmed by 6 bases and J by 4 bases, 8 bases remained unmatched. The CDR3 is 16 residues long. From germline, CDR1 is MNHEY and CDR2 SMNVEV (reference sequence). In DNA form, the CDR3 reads TGTGCCAGCAGGTTACTAGCGGGAGGAGGGGCAGATACGCAGTATTTT. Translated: CASRLLAGGGADTQYF.

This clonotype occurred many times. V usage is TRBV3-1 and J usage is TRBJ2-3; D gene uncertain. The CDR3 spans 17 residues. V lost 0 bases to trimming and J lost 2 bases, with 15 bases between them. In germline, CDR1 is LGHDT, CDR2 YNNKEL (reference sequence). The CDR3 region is CASSQDRNRVHTDTQYF. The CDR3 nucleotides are TGTGCCAGCAGCCAAGATCGGAACCGAGTACACACAGATACGCAGTATTTT.

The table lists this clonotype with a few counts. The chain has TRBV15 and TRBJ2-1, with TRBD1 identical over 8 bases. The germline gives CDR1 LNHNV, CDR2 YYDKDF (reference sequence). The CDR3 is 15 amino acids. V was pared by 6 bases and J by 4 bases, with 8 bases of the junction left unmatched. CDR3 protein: CATSTGTGEYNEQFF. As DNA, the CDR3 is TGTGCCACCAGTACCGGGACAGGAGAATACAATGAGCAGTTCTTC.

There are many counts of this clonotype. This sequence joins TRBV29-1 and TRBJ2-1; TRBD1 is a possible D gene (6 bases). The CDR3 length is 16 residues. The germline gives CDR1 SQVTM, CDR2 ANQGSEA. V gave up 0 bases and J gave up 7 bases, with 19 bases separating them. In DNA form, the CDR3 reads TGCAGCGTTGAAGATCCTGGGGGCATCCCGGGGAATGAGCAGTTCTTC. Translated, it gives CSVEDPGGIPGNEQFF.

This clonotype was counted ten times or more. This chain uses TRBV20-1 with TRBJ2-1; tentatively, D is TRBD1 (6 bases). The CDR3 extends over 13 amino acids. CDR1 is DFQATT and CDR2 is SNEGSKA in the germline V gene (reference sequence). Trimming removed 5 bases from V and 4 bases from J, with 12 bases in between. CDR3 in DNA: TGCAGTGCTCCGCCGGACAGTTACAATGAGCAGTTCTTC. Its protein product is CSAPPDSYNEQFF.

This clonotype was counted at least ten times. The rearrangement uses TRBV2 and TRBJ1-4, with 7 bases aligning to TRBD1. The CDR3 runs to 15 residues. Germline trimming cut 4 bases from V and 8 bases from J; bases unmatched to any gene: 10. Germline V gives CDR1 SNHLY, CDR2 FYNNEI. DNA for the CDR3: TGTGCCAGCAGTGGGGCCGGGACAGAAGGGGAAAAACTGTTTTTT. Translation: CASSGAGTEGEKLFF. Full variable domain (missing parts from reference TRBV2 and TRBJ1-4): EPEVTQTPSHQVTQMGQEVILRCVPISNHLYFYWYRQILGQKVEFLVSFYNNEISEKSEIFDDQFSVERPDGSNFTLKIRSTKLEDSAMYFCASSGAGTEGEKLFFGSGTQLSVL.

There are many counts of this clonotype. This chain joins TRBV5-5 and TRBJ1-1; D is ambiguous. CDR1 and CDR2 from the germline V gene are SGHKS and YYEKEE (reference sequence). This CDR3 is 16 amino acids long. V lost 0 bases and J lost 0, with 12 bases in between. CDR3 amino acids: CASSLAGWPMNTEAFF. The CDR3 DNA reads TGTGCCAGCAGCTTGGCAGGTTGGCCCATGAACACTGAAGCTTTCTTT.

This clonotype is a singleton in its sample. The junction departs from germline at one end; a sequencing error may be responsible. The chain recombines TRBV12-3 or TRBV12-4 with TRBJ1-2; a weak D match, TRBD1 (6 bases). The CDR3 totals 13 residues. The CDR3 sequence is CAISPDSYYGYTF. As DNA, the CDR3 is TGTGCCATCAGTCCGGACAGTTACTATGGCTACACCTTC.

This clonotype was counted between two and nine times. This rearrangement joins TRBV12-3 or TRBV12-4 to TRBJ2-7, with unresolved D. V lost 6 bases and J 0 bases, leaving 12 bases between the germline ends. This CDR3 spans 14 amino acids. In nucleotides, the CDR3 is TGTGCCAGCAGCCGACCTCCTCCCTCCTACGAGCAGTACTTC. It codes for CASSRPPPSYEQYF.

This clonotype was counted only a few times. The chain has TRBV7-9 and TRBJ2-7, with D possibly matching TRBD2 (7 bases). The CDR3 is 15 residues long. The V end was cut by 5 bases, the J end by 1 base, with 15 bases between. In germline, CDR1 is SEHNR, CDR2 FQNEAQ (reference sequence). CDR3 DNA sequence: TGTGCCAGCAGCCGCGTACAGGGAGGGTCCTACGAGCAGTACTTC. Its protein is CASSRVQGGSYEQYF.

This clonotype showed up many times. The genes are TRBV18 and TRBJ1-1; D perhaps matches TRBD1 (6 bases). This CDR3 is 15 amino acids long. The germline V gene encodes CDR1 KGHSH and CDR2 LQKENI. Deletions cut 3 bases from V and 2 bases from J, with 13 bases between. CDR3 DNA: TGTGCCAGCTCACCCATACAGGGCCGAAACACTGAAGCTTTCTTT. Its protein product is CASSPIQGRNTEAFF.